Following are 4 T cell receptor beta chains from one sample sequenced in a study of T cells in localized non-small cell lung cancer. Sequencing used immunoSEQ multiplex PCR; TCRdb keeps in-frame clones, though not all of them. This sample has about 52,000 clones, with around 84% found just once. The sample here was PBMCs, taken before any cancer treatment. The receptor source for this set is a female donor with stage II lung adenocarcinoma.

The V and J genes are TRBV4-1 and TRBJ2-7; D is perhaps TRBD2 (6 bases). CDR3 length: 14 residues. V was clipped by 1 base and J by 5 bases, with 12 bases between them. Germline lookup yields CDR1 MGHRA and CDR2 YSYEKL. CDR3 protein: CASSQGRGWDEQYF. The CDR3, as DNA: TGCGCCAGCAGCCAAGGGAGGGGATGGGACGAGCAGTACTTC.

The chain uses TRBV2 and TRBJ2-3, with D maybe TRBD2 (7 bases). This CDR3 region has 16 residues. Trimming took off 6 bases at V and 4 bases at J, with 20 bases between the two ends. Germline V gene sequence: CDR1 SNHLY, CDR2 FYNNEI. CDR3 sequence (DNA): TGTGCCAGCAGCACACTGGAGGGGGGGAGTGCAGATACGCAGTATTTT. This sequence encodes CASSTLEGGSADTQYF.

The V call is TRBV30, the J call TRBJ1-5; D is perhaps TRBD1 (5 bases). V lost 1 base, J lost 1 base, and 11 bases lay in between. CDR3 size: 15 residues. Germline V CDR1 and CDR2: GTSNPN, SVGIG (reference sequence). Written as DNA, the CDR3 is TGTGCCTGGAGTGGGGAGGGGTTGAGCAATCAGCCCCAGCATTTT. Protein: CAWSGEGLSNQPQHF.

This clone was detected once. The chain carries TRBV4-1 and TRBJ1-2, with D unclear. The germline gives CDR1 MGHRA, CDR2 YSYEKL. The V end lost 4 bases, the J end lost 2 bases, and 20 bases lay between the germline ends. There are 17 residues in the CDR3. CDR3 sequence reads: CASSPGPPRFLNYGYTF. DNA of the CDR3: TGCGCCAGCAGCCCAGGACCTCCCCGGTTTCTAAACTATGGCTACACCTTC.